Sequencing of this T cell receptor (beta chain) was carried out in a study of blood T cell repertoires in COVID-19 (TCRdb year 2020). Study-wide context: The collaborator samples originated in the United States, Italy and Spain and spanned the acute and convalescent phases of COVID-19. The material from the prospective study consisted of cDNA or gDNA derived from T cells, B-cell-depleted T cells, or PBMCs. Deeply sampled blood TCRbeta repertoires from subjects exposed to, actively infected with, or recovered from COVID-19 were included in the dataset. The repertoires were made available in a free public database intended to serve as a resource for research on the immune response to SARS-CoV-2. Samples came from the ongoing ImmuneRACE study (first 160 participants) plus 1,254 subjects from 6 global collaborators. Sample metadata almost always included a de-identified subject ID, COVID-19 status, age in years and sex. Where HLA class I and class II types were available, the types were taken from metadata supplied by the sample provider, not from assay-based typing.

Points on this clone: The target of this receptor is not known. Base qualities are not provided; no much larger clone lies one nucleotide away.

The collaborating institutions used their own protocols to collect whole blood in K2EDTA tubes. For TCRbeta analysis, collaborator samples were shipped as frozen whole blood, as isolated PBMCs, or as DNA extracted from either sample type. The CDR3 measures 13 amino acids from cysteine to phenylalanine. Only the CDR3 DNA is retained, 39 bases long and in frame from the first base. The germline V gene supplies CDR1 KGHSH and CDR2 LQKENI. V gives up 6 bases and J gives up 5 bases, and the segment between their germline ends measures 12 bases. What the study reported, not specific to this receptor: Clinical and demographic metadata were provided uncurated, with the amount varying by source and participant.

TCRbeta CDR3 regions were amplified from genomic DNA by means of the immunoSEQ Assay, a bias-controlled multiplex PCR. As for the authors' bioinformatics: Within the assay, amplification of reference gene primers was used to estimate how many nucleated cells each sample contained. To quantify the absolute abundance of each unique TCRbeta CDR3 rearrangement, sequence reads were collapsed and filtered. For each sample, productive Simpson clonality was calculated as the square root of Simpson's diversity index over productive rearrangements. Held by TCRdb, this immuneACCESS table contains in-frame sequences only and omits some clones. Under half of the omission traces to an unresolved V gene where checked; the cause of the rest is unknown. The V and J calls and clone size come from that table; D and trimming were worked out from the DNA. The sample records about 320,000 clones, approximately 85% of which are singletons. Jointly, the top ten make up approximately 7.5% of the sample.

The sequence is built from TRBV18 and TRBJ2-3, with TRBD1 as a weak D call on 6 bases. The sequenced sample was peripheral blood. This sequence was found in a human donor in a cohort sampled during active COVID-19. The DNA sequence reads TGTGCCAGCTCCCTGGGGGCCGTAGATACGCAGTATTTT. Its product reads: CASSLGAVDTQYF.